This TCR beta chain was recorded in a study of control samples from healthy donors and cancer patients. Produced via immunoSEQ multiplex PCR; TCRdb's table is partial and in-frame only. The sample consists of around 64,000 clones, about 92% of them appearing once. CDR1 is MNHEY and CDR2 is SMNVEV in the germline V gene (reference sequence). The length of the CDR3 is 15 residues. Trimming took off 4 bases at V and 0 bases at J, with 7 bases between the two ends. The TCR sequence derives from a man aged 55 to 70 with colorectal cancer. The J gene is TRBJ1-6, the V gene TRBV27, with D hard to call. Sequencing input: PBMCs. The CDR3 DNA is TGTGCCAGCAGTTCCGGTAGCTCCTATAATTCACCCCTCCACTTT. It yields the protein CASSSGSSYNSPLHF.